A single sample is the source of the 25 T cell receptor beta chains below, sequenced in a study of T-cell reconstitution after alpha-beta-depleted transplantation in children. Preparation of the TCRbeta library used unique molecular identifiers. MiXCR, applied by TCRdb to the PCR reads, yields one record per CDR3 protein. The sample has fewer than 550,000 distinct CDR3 sequences; 11% are singletons. This material consisted of PBMCs, mostly from graft donor cells, taken 180 days after TCRalphabeta/CD19-depleted stem cell transplant. The receptors originated from a female patient between 2 and 15 years old who had a stem cell transplant for aplastic anemia, so the T cells may come from the graft donor.

This clonotype was picked up many times. The rearrangement joins TRBV7-2 to TRBJ2-1; 10 nucleotides agree with TRBD2. This CDR3 has 16 residues. Germline loops: CDR1 SGHTA, CDR2 FQGNSA. The V segment lost 1 base and the J segment 4 bases; nucleotides outside the gene matches: 4. The CDR3 reads CASSLGGTSVYNEQFF. As DNA, the CDR3 is TGTGCCAGCAGCTTAGGGGGGACTAGCGTATACAATGAGCAGTTCTTC.

In this sample, this clonotype turned up many times. The V call is TRBV6-1, the J call TRBJ1-1; D is possibly TRBD1 (5 bases). The CDR3 contains 14 residues. Germline values: CDR1 MNHNS, CDR2 SASEGT. V was cut by 0 bases and J by 4 bases, with 9 bases left in between. The DNA of the CDR3 is TGTGCCAGCAGTGAAGCGGGACTAATCACTGAAGCTTTCTTT. Its translation is CASSEAGLITEAFF.

The chain has TRBV15 and TRBJ2-4; D remains ambiguous. The CDR3 length is 14 residues. V was shortened by 0 bases and J by 6 bases, with 9 bases between the two germline ends. The V gene's germline CDR1 is LNHNV and CDR2 YYDKDF (reference sequence). The CDR3 sequence: CATSRDFTVNIQYF. Here the CDR3 DNA reads TGTGCCACCAGCAGAGATTTTACGGTAAACATTCAGTACTTC.

The chain carries TRBV7-8 and TRBJ2-7, with 9 bases identical to TRBD1. Trimming took 5 bases from V and 0 from J; bases not matched to a gene: 5. CDR1 is SGHVS and CDR2 is FQNEAQ in the germline V gene. The CDR3 is made up of 15 amino acids. The CDR3 loop is CASSLQGALSYEQYF. CDR3 coding DNA: TGTGCCAGCAGCCTACAGGGGGCCCTCTCCTACGAGCAGTACTTC.

This clonotype has just a few counts. The genes are TRBV28 and TRBJ1-5; unclear D gene. The germline V gene encodes CDR1 MDHEN and CDR2 SYDVKM. CDR3 length: 12 amino acids. V was pared by 2 bases and J by 6 bases, with 5 bases between. As DNA, the CDR3 is TGTGCCAGCAGTTTAAAGGGTCAGCCCCAGCATTTT. Protein: CASSLKGQPQHF. Using reference TRBV28 and TRBJ1-5 for the parts outside the CDR3, the full variable domain is DVKVTQSSRYLVKRTGEKVFLECVQDMDHENMFWYRQDPGLGLRLIYFSYDVKMKEKGDIPEGYSVSREKKERFSLILESASTNQTSMYLCASSLKGQPQHFGDGTRLSIL.

V gene TRBV27 combines with J gene TRBJ2-3; 8 bases match TRBD1. J was trimmed by 5 bases and V by 11 bases; bases with no gene match: 12. The CDR3 length is 14 residues. Germline V CDR1 and CDR2: MNHEY, SMNVEV (reference sequence). The CDR3 nucleotides are TGTGCCTTCCCGGACAGGGACAAGGGAGATACGCAGTATTTT. Its protein is CAFPDRDKGDTQYF.

Only one count was recorded for this clonotype. This chain joins TRBV12-3 or TRBV12-4 and TRBJ2-7; possibly TRBD1 for D (5 bases). The CDR3 has 14 residues. Deletions cut 3 bases from V and 4 bases from J, with 13 bases between. In nucleotides, the CDR3 is TGTGCCAGCAGTTTTGCAGACAGAGCGTACGAGCAGTACTTC. This codes for CASSFADRAYEQYF.

This clonotype has only a few counts. The chain links TRBV27 to TRBJ2-4; 11 nucleotides align to TRBD2. Germline V gives CDR1 MNHEY, CDR2 SMNVEV (reference sequence). CDR3 length equals 17 residues. Unmatched junction bases numbered 6, after V lost 5 bases and J lost 0 bases. The CDR3 DNA reads TGTGCCAGCAGTAAACTAGCGGGGGAGATAGCCAAAAACATTCAGTACTTC. Its protein is CASSKLAGEIAKNIQYF.

V usage is TRBV6-2 or TRBV6-3 and J usage is TRBJ2-1; D is possibly TRBD2 (6 bases). This CDR3 contains 16 residues. V was pared by 5 bases and J by 3 bases, with 17 bases between. The germline CDR1 and CDR2 sequences are MNHEY and SVGEGT. The DNA for the CDR3 is TGTGCCAGCAGTAGATCACTGGGACTCCTCTACAATGAGCAGTTCTTC. It encodes CASSRSLGLLYNEQFF.

DNA of the CDR3: TGTGCCAGCAGCTCCGGGACCGAAAGCACAGATACGCAGTATTTT. It is translated as CASSSGTESTDTQYF. The rearrangement links TRBV7-9 to TRBJ2-3; D tentatively fits TRBD1 or TRBD2 (5 bases each). V lost 4 bases and J 0 bases, leaving 11 bases between the germline ends. Looked up from germline, CDR1 is SEHNR and CDR2 is FQNEAQ (reference sequence). This CDR3 spans 15 amino acids.

DNA for the CDR3: TGCAGCGTTGAAGATCGGACGGGGAACTATGGCTACACCTTC. This gives the protein CSVEDRTGNYGYTF. J is TRBJ1-2 and V is TRBV29-1; no reliable D call. The germline V gene has CDR1 SQVTM and CDR2 ANQGSEA. The V gene lost 0 bases and the J gene lost 2 bases, with 10 bases spanning the gap. The CDR3 sequence is 14 residues long.

This clonotype occurred a few times. The chain has TRBV4-3 and TRBJ2-5, with 12 bases that match TRBD2. V dropped 0 bases and J dropped 5; count of bases not matched to a gene: 7. CDR3 size: 17 residues. The germline V gene encodes CDR1 LGHNA and CDR2 YSLEER. The CDR3 is CASSQDPTSGSWETQYF. CDR3 coding DNA: TGCGCCAGCAGCCAAGACCCGACTAGCGGGAGCTGGGAGACCCAGTACTTC.

This clonotype was observed at least ten times. The rearrangement links TRBV6-2 or TRBV6-3 to TRBJ2-3; a weak D match, TRBD2 (5 bases). The CDR3 sequence is 11 residues long. Germline loops: CDR1 MNHEY, CDR2 SVGEGT. V lost 7 bases and J lost 6, with 8 bases in between. The CDR3 loop is CASTRGDTQYF. The CDR3 coding sequence is TGTGCCAGCACCCGCGGGGATACGCAGTATTTT.

The rearrangement links TRBV9 to TRBJ2-2; TRBD1 might be the D (6 bases). This CDR3 region has 15 residues. Germline V gene data show CDR1 as SGDLS and CDR2 as YYNGEE. V lost 4 bases and J lost 4, with 14 bases in between. The CDR3 bases are TGTGCCAGCAGCCAATTAACAGGGTTCACCGGGGAGCTGTTTTTT. Encoded protein: CASSQLTGFTGELFF.

There are many counts of this clonotype. The chain links TRBV6-1 to TRBJ1-1, with D tentatively TRBD1 (6 bases). Trimming cost V 5 bases and J 7 bases, with 17 bases left between them. Germline loops: CDR1 MNHNS, CDR2 SASEGT. This CDR3 has 14 residues. CDR3 DNA: TGTGCCAGCAGTCCGCGACAGGAGCTGATTGAAGCTTTCTTT. This encodes CASSPRQELIEAFF.

This sequence joins TRBV7-2 and TRBJ2-3; D call uncertain. V dropped 6 bases and J dropped 6 bases, with 13 bases sitting between them. Looked up from germline, CDR1 is SGHTA and CDR2 is FQGNSA. The CDR3 extends over 13 amino acids. The CDR3 region is CASSDPPWDTQYF. The CDR3, as DNA: TGTGCCAGCAGTGACCCCCCTTGGGATACGCAGTATTTT.

V is TRBV18 and J is TRBJ2-7, with D maybe TRBD2 (5 bases). Germline CDR1 is KGHSH and CDR2 is LQKENI. The ends were cut back, 6 bases at V and 3 bases at J, with 15 bases in the middle. The CDR3 has 14 amino acids. The CDR3 coding sequence is TGTGCCAGCTCGAGCGGCGAGTGGTTCTACGAGCAGTACGTC. Its translation: CASSSGEWFYEQYV.

This clonotype was seen many times. This chain connects TRBV7-9 to TRBJ2-1, with D unclear. The V and J ends lost 2 bases and 2 bases respectively, with 13 bases between them. Germline CDR1 reads SEHNR; CDR2 reads FQNEAQ (reference sequence). This CDR3 spans 16 amino acids. The CDR3 DNA sequence: TGTGCCAGCAGCTTATCAGGAGCTGGGCCCTACAATGAGCAGTTCTTC. Translated, it gives CASSLSGAGPYNEQFF.

The chain links TRBV7-9 to TRBJ2-7, with TRBD2 matching over 16 bases. The V and J ends lost 5 bases and 5 bases, in that order; junction bases with no gene match: 6. The V gene's germline CDR1 is SEHNR and CDR2 FQNEAQ (reference sequence). There are 16 residues in the CDR3. CDR3 amino acids: CASSPGLAGGSHEQYV. In DNA, the CDR3 is TGTGCCAGCAGCCCGGGACTAGCGGGAGGGTCCCACGAGCAGTACGTC.

This clonotype was seen repeatedly, ten times or more. The chain couples TRBV5-1 to TRBJ1-1; tentative D call: TRBD1 (6 bases). Per germline, CDR1 SGHRS and CDR2 YFSETQ. There are 15 residues in the CDR3. Trimming took 1 base from V and 0 from J, leaving 10 bases between them. DNA for the CDR3: TGCGCCAGCAGCTTGCAGGGGCTTATGAACACTGAAGCTTTCTTT. Protein sequence: CASSLQGLMNTEAFF.

The CDR3 loop reads CASSQDLLEKAFF. Here the CDR3 DNA reads TGCGCCAGCAGCCAAGACCTTTTAGAGAAAGCTTTCTTT. The chain uses TRBV4-3 and TRBJ1-1; D remains unclear. V lost 0 bases and J 9 bases, leaving 11 bases between the germline ends. The CDR3 is made up of 13 amino acids. The V gene's germline CDR1 is LGHNA and CDR2 YSLEER.

With respect to this clonotype: One end of the junction fails to match germline, which may point to a read error. This chain joins TRBV7-2 and TRBJ2-2; D is possibly TRBD1 (5 bases). The CDR3 loop spans 15 amino acids. CDR1 SGHTA and CDR2 FQGNSA come from the germline V gene. CDR3: CASSLARQYTGELFF. The CDR3 bases are TGTGCCAGCAGCTTAGCTCGACAGTACACGGGGGAGCTGTTTTTT.

The chain is built from TRBV4-2 and TRBJ2-1; 9 bases align to TRBD2. V dropped 3 bases and J dropped 1; count of bases not matched to a gene: 4. Per the germline V gene, CDR1 is LGHNA and CDR2 is YNFKEQ. This CDR3 has 16 amino acids. The CDR3 bases are TGTGCCAGCAGCCATTCTAGCGGGGCGTCCTACAATGAGCAGTTCTTC. This gives the protein CASSHSSGASYNEQFF.

This clonotype was counted only a few times. The rearrangement links TRBV7-2 to TRBJ1-4; possible D gene TRBD1, 5 bases. Trimming pared 5 bases from V and 3 bases from J, leaving 16 bases between. CDR1 and CDR2 from the germline V gene are SGHTA and FQGNSA. This CDR3 is 16 amino acids long. DNA for the CDR3: TGTGCCAGCAGCCCGCAGGTTGGGGGAGCTAATGAAAAACTGTTTTTT. Amino acids: CASSPQVGGANEKLFF. Full variable domain (outside the CDR3, taken from reference TRBV7-2 and TRBJ1-4): GAGVSQSPSNKVTEKGKDVELRCDPISGHTALYWYRQSLGQGLEFLIYFQGNSAPDKSGLPSDRFSAERTGGSVSTLTIQRTQQEDSAVYLCASSPQVGGANEKLFFGSGTQLSVL.

This clonotype was found a few times. The genes are TRBV7-9 and TRBJ1-4; D gene ambiguous. Germline CDR1 and CDR2: SEHNR and FQNEAQ (reference sequence). The CDR3 spans 14 residues. V dropped 4 bases and J dropped 14 bases, with 20 bases sitting between them. This chain's CDR3 is CASSSENLREKLFF. The DNA for the CDR3 is TGTGCCAGCAGCTCAGAAAACCTCCGGGAGAAGCTGTTTTTT.